What follows is one TCR beta chain and its context. V was pared by 0 bases and J by 1 base, with 10 bases between. Germline V lookup: CDR1 SGHRS, CDR2 YFSETQ. This CDR3 region has 15 residues. This entry is derived from a study of blood T cell repertoires in COVID-19. Study-wide background: Donors in the United States, Italy and Spain gave samples during acute or convalescent COVID-19. T cells, B-cell-depleted T cells, or PBMCs provided the cDNA or gDNA that served as material.

Authors' data handling: Cell counts per sample came from amplifying reference gene primers. Some clones are missing from TCRdb's copy, which holds only in-frame ones; the method was immunoSEQ multiplex PCR. V and J calls and clone size are copied from that table; D and trimming were computed from the DNA. The sample lists 300,000 or so clones, about 83% occurring once. Material: peripheral blood. The receptor's source is a woman in her forties or fifties with acute or convalescent COVID-19. This chain joins TRBV5-1 and TRBJ1-2, with a weak D call TRBD1 (6 bases). CDR3 in amino acids: CASSLVRGDNYGYTF. The CDR3 DNA reads as TGCGCCAGCAGCTTGGTCAGGGGAGATAACTATGGCTACACCTTC.